These 9 T cell receptor beta chains originate from one sample sequenced in a study of cytomegalovirus exposure and HLA in healthy donors (dated by TCRdb to the late 2010s). To prepare the library, the immunoSEQ multiplex PCR assay was applied. A mixture of 60 forward primers for TCR Vbeta segments and 13 reverse primers for TCR Jbeta segments was used in the multiplex PCR. This is the immuneACCESS table as TCRdb keeps it, with only in-frame sequences that have V and J called. A part of the clones is gone; compared with another copy, unresolved V genes explain less than half, and the rest is unexplained. Across this sample there are 85,000 to 100,000 clones, with approximately 90% seen only once. The ten biggest clones cover around 2.3% of the sample. Sequencing used PBMCs. Receptors originate from a man younger than 35 in good health and CMV-seronegative.

The V gene is TRBV6-5, the J gene TRBJ1-2; 7 nucleotides agree with TRBD1. Germline CDR1 is MNHEY and CDR2 is SVGAGI. V lost 5 bases to trimming and J lost 3 bases; unmatched junction nucleotides: 6. The CDR3 runs to 14 residues. CDR3 coding DNA: TGTGCCAGCAGTGAAGGCAGGGGGGACTATGGCTACACCTTC. It codes for CASSEGRGDYGYTF.

V gene TRBV5-4 combines with J gene TRBJ2-7; 7 nucleotides match TRBD2. Germline V gene lookup returns CDR1 SGHNT and CDR2 YYREEE (reference sequence). V was clipped by 2 bases and J by 2 bases; unmatched bases: 13. This CDR3 is built from 17 residues. The CDR3 is CASSFGLEGKAAYEQYF. CDR3 DNA: TGTGCCAGCAGCTTTGGACTAGAGGGAAAGGCGGCCTACGAGCAGTACTTC.

This chain uses TRBV2 with TRBJ1-1, with TRBD1 matching over 8 bases. The CDR3 covers 15 residues. The V gene's germline CDR1 is SNHLY and CDR2 FYNNEI. Trimming at V came to 8 bases and at J to 5 bases, leaving 13 bases not matched to a gene. This CDR3 is CASEQGGRGRTEAFF. The DNA of the CDR3 is TGTGCCAGCGAGCAGGGAGGCAGGGGGCGTACTGAAGCTTTCTTT. The full variable domain, with the rest looked up from reference TRBV2 and TRBJ1-1, is EPEVTQTPSHQVTQMGQEVILRCVPISNHLYFYWYRQILGQKVEFLVSFYNNEISEKSEIFDDQFSVERPDGSNFTLKIRSTKLEDSAMYFCASEQGGRGRTEAFFGQGTRLTVV.

V is TRBV18 and J is TRBJ2-1; D not resolved. Germline V gene sequence: CDR1 KGHSH, CDR2 LQKENI. The CDR3 contains 16 residues. Between the trimmed V and J ends, which lost 4 bases and 0 bases, there was a span of 13 bases. The CDR3 sequence: CASSRTPPSSYNEQFF. CDR3 sequence (DNA): TGTGCCAGCTCACGCACCCCTCCCAGCTCCTACAATGAGCAGTTCTTC.

This clone was observed a single time. The rearrangement uses TRBV6-5 and TRBJ2-3, with D perhaps matching TRBD2 (5 bases). V was clipped by 5 bases and J by 1 base, with 10 bases between them. The CDR3 runs 14 residues. Looked up from germline, CDR1 is MNHEY and CDR2 is SVGAGI. CDR3 protein: CASSLGKRTDTQYF. The CDR3 coding sequence is TGTGCCAGCAGTCTCGGGAAACGCACAGATACGCAGTATTTT.

The chain uses TRBV7-8 and TRBJ2-1; D remains unclear. CDR1 and CDR2 (germline): SGHVS, FQNEAQ. V lost 2 bases and J 7 bases, leaving 12 bases between the germline ends. CDR3 length: 14 residues. CDR3 nucleotides: TGTGCCAGCAGCTTAACTGAGGCGGTTAATGAGCAGTTCTTC. Protein product: CASSLTEAVNEQFF. Together with reference TRBV7-8 and TRBJ2-1, the CDR3 gives the full variable domain: GAGVSQSPRYKVAKRGQDVALRCDPISGHVSLFWYQQALGQGPEFLTYFQNEAQLDKSGLPSDRFFAERPEGSVSTLKIQRTQQEDSAVYLCASSLTEAVNEQFFGPGTRLTVL.

This clone was observed a single time. J is TRBJ2-3 and V is TRBV28; 8 positions match TRBD1. Germline trimming cut 10 bases from V and 2 bases from J; bases unmatched to any gene: 5. The germline CDR1 and CDR2 sequences are MDHEN and SYDVKM. The CDR3 is 13 amino acids. The chain's CDR3 is CAMKDRVTDTQYF. DNA for the CDR3: TGTGCCATGAAGGACAGGGTCACAGATACGCAGTATTTT.

V gene TRBV19 combines with J gene TRBJ2-5; D remains unclear. The V and J ends lost 10 bases and 4 bases respectively, with 10 bases between them. Per germline, CDR1 LNHDA and CDR2 SQIVND (reference sequence). The CDR3 has 11 amino acids. CDR3 sequence (DNA): TGTGCCACCCGCGTGTCAGAGACCCAGTACTTC. Residues: CATRVSETQYF.

CDR3 nucleotides: TGCGCCAGCAGCCCCGGGACAGGGAGTAGGGCCGGGGAGCTGTTTTTT. It encodes CASSPGTGSRAGELFF. The chain recombines TRBV5-1 with TRBJ2-2; 9 bases map to TRBD1. V lost 4 bases and J lost 6; bases outside the gene matches: 10. CDR1 SGHRS and CDR2 YFSETQ come from the germline V gene. This CDR3 contains 16 residues.